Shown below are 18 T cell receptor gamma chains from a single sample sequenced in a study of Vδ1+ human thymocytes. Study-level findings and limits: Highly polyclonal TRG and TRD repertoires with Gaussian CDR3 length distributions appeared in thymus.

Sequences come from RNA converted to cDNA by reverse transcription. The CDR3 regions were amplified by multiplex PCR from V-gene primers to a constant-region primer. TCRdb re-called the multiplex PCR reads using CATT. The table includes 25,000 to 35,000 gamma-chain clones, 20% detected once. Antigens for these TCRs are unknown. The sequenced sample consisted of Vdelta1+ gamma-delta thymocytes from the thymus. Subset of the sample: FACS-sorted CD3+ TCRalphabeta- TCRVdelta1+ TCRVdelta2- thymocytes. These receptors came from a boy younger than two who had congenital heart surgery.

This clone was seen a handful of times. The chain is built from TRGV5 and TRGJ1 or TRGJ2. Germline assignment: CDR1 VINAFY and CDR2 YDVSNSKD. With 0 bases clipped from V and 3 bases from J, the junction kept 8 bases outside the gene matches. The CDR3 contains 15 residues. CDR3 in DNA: TGTGCCACCTGGGACAGGCGTCCGATTTATTATAAGAAACTCTTT. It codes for CATWDRRPIYYKKLF.

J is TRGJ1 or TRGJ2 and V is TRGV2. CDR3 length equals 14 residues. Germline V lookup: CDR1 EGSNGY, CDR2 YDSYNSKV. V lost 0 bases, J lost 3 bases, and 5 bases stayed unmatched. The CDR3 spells CATWDGRLYYKKLF. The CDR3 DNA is TGTGCCACCTGGGACGGGCGCCTTTATTATAAGAAACTCTTT.

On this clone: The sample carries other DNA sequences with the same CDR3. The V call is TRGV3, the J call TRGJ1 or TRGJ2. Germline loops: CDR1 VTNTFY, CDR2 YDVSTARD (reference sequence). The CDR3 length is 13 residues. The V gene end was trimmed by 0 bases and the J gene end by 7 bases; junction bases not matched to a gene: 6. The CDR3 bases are TGTGCCACCTGGGACAGGCCTAGCTATAAGAAACTCTTT. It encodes CATWDRPSYKKLF.

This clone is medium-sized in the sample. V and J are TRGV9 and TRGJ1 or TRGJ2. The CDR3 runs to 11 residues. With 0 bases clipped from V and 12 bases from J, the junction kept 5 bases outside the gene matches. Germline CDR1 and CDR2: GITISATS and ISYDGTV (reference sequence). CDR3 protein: CALWEVHGKLF. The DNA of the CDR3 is TGTGCCTTGTGGGAGGTGCACGGGAAACTCTTT.

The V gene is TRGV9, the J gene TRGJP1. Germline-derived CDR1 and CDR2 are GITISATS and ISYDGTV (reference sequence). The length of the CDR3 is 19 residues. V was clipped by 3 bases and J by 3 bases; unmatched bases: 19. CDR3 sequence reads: CALWEHSTFWRATGWFKIF. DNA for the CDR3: TGTGCCTTGTGGGAGCATTCAACCTTTTGGAGGGCCACTGGTTGGTTCAAGATATTT.

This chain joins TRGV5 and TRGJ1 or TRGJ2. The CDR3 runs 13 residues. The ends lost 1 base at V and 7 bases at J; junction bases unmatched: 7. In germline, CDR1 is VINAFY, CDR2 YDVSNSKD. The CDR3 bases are TGTGCCACCTGGGACAGCGAGGGGTATAAGAAACTCTTT. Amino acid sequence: CATWDSEGYKKLF.

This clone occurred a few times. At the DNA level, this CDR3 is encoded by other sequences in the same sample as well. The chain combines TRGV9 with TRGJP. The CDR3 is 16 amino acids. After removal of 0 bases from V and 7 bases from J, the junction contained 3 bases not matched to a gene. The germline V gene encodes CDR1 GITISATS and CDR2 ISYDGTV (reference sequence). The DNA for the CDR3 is TGTGCCTTGTGGGAGGTGGGTGAGTTGGGCAAAAAAATCAAGGTATTT. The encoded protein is CALWEVGELGKKIKVF.

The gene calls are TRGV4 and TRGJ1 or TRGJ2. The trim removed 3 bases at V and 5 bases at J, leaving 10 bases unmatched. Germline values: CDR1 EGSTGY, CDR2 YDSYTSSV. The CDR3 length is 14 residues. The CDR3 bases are TGTGCCACCTGGGATCCGCCTTTTGATTATAAGAAACTCTTT. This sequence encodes CATWDPPFDYKKLF.

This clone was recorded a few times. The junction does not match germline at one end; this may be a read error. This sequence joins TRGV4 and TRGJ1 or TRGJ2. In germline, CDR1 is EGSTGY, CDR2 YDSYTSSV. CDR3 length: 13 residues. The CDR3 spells CATRDGSDYKKLF. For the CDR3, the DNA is TGTGCCACCCGGGATGGTAGTGATTATAAGAAACTCTTT.

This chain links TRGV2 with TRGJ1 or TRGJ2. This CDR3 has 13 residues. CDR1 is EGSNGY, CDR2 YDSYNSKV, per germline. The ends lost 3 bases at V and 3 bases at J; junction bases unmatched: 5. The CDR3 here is CATWDTSYYKKLF. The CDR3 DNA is TGTGCCACCTGGGACACTTCTTATTATAAGAAACTCTTT.

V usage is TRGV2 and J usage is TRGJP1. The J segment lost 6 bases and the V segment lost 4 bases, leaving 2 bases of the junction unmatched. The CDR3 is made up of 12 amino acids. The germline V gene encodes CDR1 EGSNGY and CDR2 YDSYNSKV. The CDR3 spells CATWDPGWFKIF. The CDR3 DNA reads TGTGCCACCTGGGATCCTGGTTGGTTCAAGATATTT.

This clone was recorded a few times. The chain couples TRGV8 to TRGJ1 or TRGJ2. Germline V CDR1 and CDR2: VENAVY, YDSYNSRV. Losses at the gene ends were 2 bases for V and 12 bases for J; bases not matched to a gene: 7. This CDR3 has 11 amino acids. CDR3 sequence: CATWDTVRKLF. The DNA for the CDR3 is TGTGCCACCTGGGATACAGTCCGGAAACTCTTT.

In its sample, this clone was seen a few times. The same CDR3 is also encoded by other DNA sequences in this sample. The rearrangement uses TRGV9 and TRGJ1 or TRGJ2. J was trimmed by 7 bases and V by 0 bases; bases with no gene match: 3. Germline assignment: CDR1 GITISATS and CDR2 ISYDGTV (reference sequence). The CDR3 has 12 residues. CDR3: CALWEVKYKKLF. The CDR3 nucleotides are TGTGCCTTGTGGGAGGTGAAATATAAGAAACTCTTT.

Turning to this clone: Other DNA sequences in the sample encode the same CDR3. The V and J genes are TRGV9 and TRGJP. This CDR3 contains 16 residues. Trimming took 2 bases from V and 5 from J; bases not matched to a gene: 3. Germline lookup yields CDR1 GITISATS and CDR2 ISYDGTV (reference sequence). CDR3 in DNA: TGTGCCTTGTGGGAGGCCGAAGAGTTGGGCAAAAAAATCAAGGTATTT. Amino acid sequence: CALWEAEELGKKIKVF.

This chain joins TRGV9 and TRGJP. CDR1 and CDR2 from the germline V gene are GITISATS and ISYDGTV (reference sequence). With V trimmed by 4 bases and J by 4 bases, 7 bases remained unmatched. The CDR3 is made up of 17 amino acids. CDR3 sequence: CALWDLLQELGKKIKVF. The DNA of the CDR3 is TGTGCCTTGTGGGACCTCCTCCAAGAGTTGGGCAAAAAAATCAAGGTATTT.

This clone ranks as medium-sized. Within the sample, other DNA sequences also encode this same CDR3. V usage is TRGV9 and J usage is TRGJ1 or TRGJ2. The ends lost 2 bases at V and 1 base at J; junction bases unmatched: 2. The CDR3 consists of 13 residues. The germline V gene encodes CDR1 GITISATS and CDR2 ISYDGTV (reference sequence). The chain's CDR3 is CALWEGNYYKKLF. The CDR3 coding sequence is TGTGCCTTGTGGGAGGGCAATTATTATAAGAAACTCTTT.

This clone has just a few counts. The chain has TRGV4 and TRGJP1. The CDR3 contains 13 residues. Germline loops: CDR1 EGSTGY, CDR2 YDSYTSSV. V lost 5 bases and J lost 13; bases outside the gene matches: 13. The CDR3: CATWGDRLPFKIF. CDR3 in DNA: TGTGCCACCTGGGGAGACCGATTGCCGTTCAAGATATTT.

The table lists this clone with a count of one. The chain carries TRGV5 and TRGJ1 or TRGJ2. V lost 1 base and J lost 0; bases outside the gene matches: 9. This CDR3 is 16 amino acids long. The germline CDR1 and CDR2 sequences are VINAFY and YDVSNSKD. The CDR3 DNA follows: TGTGCCACCTGGGACAGACTGAAGTCGAATTATTATAAGAAACTCTTT. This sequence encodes CATWDRLKSNYYKKLF.